The T cell receptor (beta chain) described here comes from a study of blood T cells in healthy people across ages. A J-beta primer mix and a sample-barcoded 5' primer were used in a second PCR of roughly 6 to 11 cycles. Each CDR3 protein gets one entry after TCRdb re-called the 5' RACE reads with MiXCR. The table lists about 1.4 million distinct CDR3 sequences, 45% to 70% of them singletons. This CDR3 is 16 amino acids long. The germline V gene has CDR1 MGHRA and CDR2 YSYEKL. Trimming took 1 base from V and 3 from J, leaving 15 bases between them. This receptor was taken from a man aged 18 to 30 in good health. Material for sequencing was blood. The genes are TRBV4-1 and TRBJ1-2, with D possibly being TRBD1 (6 bases). The CDR3 is CASSQGKGDGDYGYTF. CDR3 DNA sequence: TGCGCCAGCAGCCAAGGAAAGGGGGACGGAGACTATGGCTACACCTTC.